This T cell receptor (beta chain) is from a study of T cells in Graves' hyperthyroidism and ophthalmopathy. Study findings and constraints: Most thyroid clonotypes expanded above 0.001 appeared in blood too.

RNA transcripts gave rise to amplified TCR beta CDR3 regions. The TCR CDR3 first-round RT-PCR relied on the HTBI primer set. MiXCR was run by TCRdb on the multiplex PCR reads, yielding one entry per CDR3 protein. The sample yields hundreds of thousands of distinct CDR3 sequences, roughly 40% seen once. The V end lost 3 bases, the J end lost 5 bases, and 8 bases lay between the germline ends. The CDR3 covers 12 residues. Germline CDR1 SGHRS, CDR2 YFSETQ. This clonotype was detected many times. Its antigen is undetermined. The receptor was isolated from a man between 18 and 35 years old with Graves' hyperthyroidism. Sequencing used blood. This chain joins TRBV5-1 and TRBJ1-1; D unclear. This chain's CDR3 is CASSSDRTEAFF. The CDR3, as DNA: TGCGCCAGCAGCTCGGATCGGACTGAAGCTTTCTTT.